This TCR beta chain was identified during a study of graft-versus-host responses after intestinal transplantation (dated by TCRdb to the early 2020s). Turning to the overall study: Recipients received multivisceral, liver-intestinal, or isolated intestinal transplants. Instead of going to the commercial service, samples from a few later patients were sequenced in-house on an Illumina MiSeq and processed with MiXCR. The cohort enrolled some 23 intestinal transplant recipients, one of whom was a retransplant, and a few patients without pretransplant specimens were excluded. Donor T cell macrochimerism was defined as a peak of at least 4% donor T cells among recipient peripheral blood mononuclear cells. To identify alloreactive clones, pre-transplant mixed lymphocyte reaction products were sequenced and then compared with unstimulated pre-transplant donor and recipient T cells. After intestinal transplantation, graft-versus-host and host-versus-graft alloreactive T cell clones in the graft, circulation and bone marrow were tracked using bulk TCR-beta CDR3 sequencing. All recipients received anti-thymocyte globulin induction followed by maintenance tacrolimus and steroids for around 3 years.

Overall study outcomes, separate from this receptor: The conclusions were limited by the relatively low number and heterogeneity of the intestinal transplant patients. Peak levels of circulating GvH clones were associated with declines in HvG clones early after transplant. GvH clones were found in recipient bone marrow, and some of the GvH clones appeared earlier in ileal mucosa or blood, which is consistent with an intestinal mucosal origin. Patients with donor T cell macrochimerism had high GvH to HvG T cell clonal ratios in their allografts.

The library was generated by the immunoSEQ multiplex PCR assay. High-throughput TCR-beta CDR3 sequencing of genomic DNA from most patients was performed by Adaptive Biotechnologies. On the authors' methods: Adaptive's ImmunoSEQ software supplied the TCR sequencing data for 15 to 20 patients, while MiXCR and VDJtools were used to process a few other patients. CDR3 nucleotide sequences shared between donor and recipient were removed because their origin could not be assigned. To be classed as alloreactive, a clone needed at least 2-fold expansion over unstimulated cells and a minimum CFSE-low frequency of 0.002% (template counts) or 0.001% (read counts). Clones detected in sequenced pre-transplant spleen, lymph node, or MLR CFSE-low populations of the donor or recipient were defined as mappable. Cumulative frequency of alloreactive clones was calculated as a percentage of all sequences weighted by copy number. The table comes from immuneACCESS by way of TCRdb, which keeps in-frame sequences with V and J called. Part of the clones is missing from these tables; in studies checked, under half for an unresolved V gene and the rest for unknown reasons. V and J calls and clone size are given by that table; D and trimming were obtained from the DNA. The sample table holds about 690 clones, of which 85% to 95% were seen once. In total, the top ten clones hold less than 8% of the sample.

This clone came up once. The clone's antigen remains unknown. No base qualities exist here, and no much larger clone lies one base off it. In the first month after transplant, blood samples were collected up to 4 times, and after that at least monthly when available. Counted from cysteine to phenylalanine, this CDR3 has 11 amino acids. CDR3 DNA only is kept here, 33 bases in frame from base 1. The chain links TRBV21-1 with TRBJ2-2. TRBV21-1 is a pseudogene. The sequencing here drew on PBMCs, taken 26 days after transplant. This receptor was identified in a human patient who received an intestinal transplant, so some T cells may come from the graft donor. The bases read TGTGCCAGCAGCGGGACCGGGGAGCTGTTTTTT. Its translation reads: CASSGTGELFF.